The next 25 T cell receptor beta chains were all read from a single sample in a study of blood T cell repertoires in COVID-19. Profiled with immunoSEQ multiplex PCR; TCRdb holds only in-frame clones, not every one. This sample has 100,000 to 150,000 clones, with about 89% found just once. Sequencing used peripheral blood. The receptors were gathered from a woman in her seventies with COVID-19, enrolled during active disease.

The CDR3 spells CATSSAGQSNEQYF. The CDR3 coding sequence is TGTGCCACCAGCAGTGCCGGACAGTCCAACGAGCAGTACTTC. The rearrangement uses TRBV15 and TRBJ2-7; tentatively, D is TRBD1 (6 bases). The CDR3 is 14 residues long. Germline V CDR1 and CDR2: LNHNV, YYDKDF (reference sequence). Trimming cost V 3 bases and J 5 bases, with 14 bases left between them.

The chain recombines TRBV6-2 or TRBV6-3 with TRBJ1-2, with D uncertain. The CDR3 runs 16 residues. Deletions cut 5 bases from V and 8 bases from J, with 24 bases between. The germline V gene has CDR1 MNHEY and CDR2 SVGEGT. The CDR3 loop reads CASSNQGNGLSGGYTF. CDR3 nucleotides: TGTGCCAGCAGTAACCAAGGAAACGGTTTATCGGGAGGCTACACCTTC.

The chain recombines TRBV14 with TRBJ1-1; TRBD1 might be the D (5 bases). This CDR3 is 13 amino acids long. Germline loops: CDR1 SGHDN, CDR2 FVKESK. V was shortened by 4 bases and J by 6 bases, with 12 bases between the two germline ends. CDR3 DNA: TGTGCCAGCAGCCCCACCGGAGGGGCTGAAGCTTTCTTT. Translation: CASSPTGGAEAFF.

The V gene is TRBV4-1, the J gene TRBJ2-5; 8 bases map to TRBD1. The CDR3 is 15 amino acids. With V trimmed by 3 bases and J by 3 bases, 6 bases remained unmatched. Looked up from germline, CDR1 is MGHRA and CDR2 is YSYEKL. The CDR3 reads CASSHTGGWEETQYF. CDR3 DNA sequence: TGCGCCAGCAGCCATACAGGGGGTTGGGAAGAGACCCAGTACTTC.

The chain recombines TRBV14 with TRBJ1-1; D remains unclear. Germline loops: CDR1 SGHDN, CDR2 FVKESK. Trimming left V 0 bases short and J 10 bases short, with 18 bases between. The CDR3 spans 15 residues. The CDR3 DNA sequence: TGTGCCAGCAGCCAAGACGTGAGCTACCAACAGAGAGCTTTCTTT. Protein product: CASSQDVSYQQRAFF.

The chain couples TRBV28 to TRBJ1-1; 8 bases match TRBD1. The CDR3 sequence is 15 residues long. The J segment lost 3 bases and the V segment lost 4 bases, leaving 7 bases of the junction unmatched. Per the germline V gene, CDR1 is MDHEN and CDR2 is SYDVKM. CDR3 sequence reads: CASSYAPTGDTEAFF. For the CDR3, the DNA is TGTGCCAGCAGTTACGCCCCGACAGGGGACACTGAAGCTTTCTTT.

The chain has TRBV11-2 and TRBJ1-3; 9 positions match TRBD1. CDR1 SGHAT and CDR2 FQNNGV come from the germline V gene. The trim removed 6 bases at V and 4 bases at J, leaving 10 bases unmatched. The CDR3 contains 16 residues. DNA of the CDR3: TGTGCCAGCAGGGGAACTGGGACAGGGACGGGAAACACCATATATTTT. The encoded protein is CASRGTGTGTGNTIYF.

The chain employs TRBV5-1 and TRBJ2-5; 9 positions match TRBD1. The J segment lost 5 bases and the V segment lost 4 bases, leaving 6 bases of the junction unmatched. This CDR3 is 14 amino acids long. Per germline, CDR1 SGHRS and CDR2 YFSETQ. In DNA form, the CDR3 reads TGCGCCAGCAGCCACGGACAGGGGAGGGAGACCCAGTACTTC. Translation gives CASSHGQGRETQYF. The whole variable domain, remainder taken from reference TRBV5-1 and TRBJ2-5, is KAGVTQTPRYLIKTRGQQVTLSCSPISGHRSVSWYQQTPGQGLQFLFEYFSETQRNKGNFPGRFSGRQFSNSRSEMNVSTLELGDSALYLCASSHGQGRETQYFGPGTRLLVL.

This chain uses TRBV5-6 with TRBJ2-5, with 12 bases lining up with TRBD2. From germline, CDR1 is SGHDT and CDR2 YYEEEE. This CDR3 is built from 15 residues. V dropped 3 bases and J dropped 4; count of bases not matched to a gene: 4. This CDR3 reads CASSSLAGGRETQYF. CDR3 nucleotide sequence: TGTGCCAGCAGCTCCCTAGCGGGGGGGCGAGAGACCCAGTACTTC.

This rearrangement joins TRBV5-5 to TRBJ1-2; perhaps TRBD1 as D (6 bases). Germline-derived CDR1 and CDR2 are SGHKS and YYEKEE (reference sequence). The V end was cut by 4 bases, the J end by 5 bases, with 24 bases between. This CDR3 contains 17 residues. CDR3 sequence: CASSTTPGGGADYGYTF. The CDR3 DNA is TGTGCCAGCAGCACAACCCCCGGGGGGGGCGCAGATTATGGCTACACCTTC.

V is TRBV3-1 (or the pseudogene TRBV3-2) and J is TRBJ1-6; 8 bases fit TRBD1. Trimming at V came to 6 bases and at J to 7 bases, leaving 8 bases not matched to a gene. Germline assignment: CDR1 LGHDT and CDR2 YNNKEL (reference sequence). The CDR3 extends over 15 amino acids. This CDR3 is CASRIRDRPNSPLHF. DNA of the CDR3: TGTGCCAGCAGGATACGGGACAGGCCCAATTCACCCCTCCACTTT.

The chain employs TRBV9 and TRBJ2-7; no clear D. This CDR3 spans 15 amino acids. The germline CDR1 and CDR2 sequences are SGDLS and YYNGEE. The ends were cut back, 3 bases at V and 7 bases at J, with 20 bases in the middle. In DNA form, the CDR3 reads TGTGCCAGCAGCGGCTTCTCGGCAGGCCCTGGGGAGCAGTACTTC. Translating it yields CASSGFSAGPGEQYF. Full variable domain (missing parts from reference TRBV9 and TRBJ2-7): DSGVTQTPKHLITATGQRVTLRCSPRSGDLSVYWYQQSLDQGLQFLIQYYNGEERAKGNILERFSAQQFPDLHSELNLSSLELGDSALYFCASSGFSAGPGEQYFGPGTRLTVT.

The J gene is TRBJ2-3, the V gene TRBV28; tentatively, D is TRBD1 (5 bases). Germline loops: CDR1 MDHEN, CDR2 SYDVKM. Between the trimmed V and J ends, which lost 2 bases and 0 bases, there was a span of 18 bases. This CDR3 comprises 18 residues. Here the CDR3 reads CASSLSSWLGPSTDTQYF. The DNA of the CDR3 is TGTGCCAGCAGTTTAAGTTCGTGGCTGGGGCCTAGCACAGATACGCAGTATTTT. Filled out from reference TRBV28 and TRBJ2-3, the complete variable domain reads DVKVTQSSRYLVKRTGEKVFLECVQDMDHENMFWYRQDPGLGLRLIYFSYDVKMKEKGDIPEGYSVSREKKERFSLILESASTNQTSMYLCASSLSSWLGPSTDTQYFGPGTRLTVL.

The chain joins TRBV4-1 to TRBJ1-1; tentatively, D is TRBD1 (5 bases). CDR1 and CDR2 (germline): MGHRA, YSYEKL. V was clipped by 1 base and J by 2 bases, with 11 bases between them. There are 15 residues in the CDR3. CDR3 nucleotide sequence: TGCGCCAGCAGCCAAGGACAGCACTTTAACACTGAAGCTTTCTTT. Its protein is CASSQGQHFNTEAFF.

The CDR3 spells CASSFYRVRSSGANVLTF. CDR3 DNA sequence: TGTGCCAGCAGCTTTTACAGGGTCAGGAGTAGCGGGGCCAACGTCCTGACTTTC. V and J are TRBV5-8 and TRBJ2-6, with a weak D call TRBD1 (6 bases). The CDR3 length is 18 residues. The germline V gene has CDR1 SGHTS and CDR2 YDEGEE. V was trimmed by 2 bases and J by 4 bases, leaving 19 bases between them.

Only a few counts were recorded for this clone. The chain combines TRBV27 with TRBJ2-5, with a tentative D call TRBD1 (6 bases). The CDR3 covers 17 residues. Deletions cut 5 bases from V and 0 bases from J, with 19 bases between. In germline, CDR1 is MNHEY, CDR2 SMNVEV (reference sequence). For the CDR3, the DNA is TGTGCCAGCAGTCCGCCGTGGGGCAGGGGTAACCAAGAGACCCAGTACTTC. It specifies CASSPPWGRGNQETQYF.

V and J are TRBV7-9 and TRBJ1-2; 11 bases agree with TRBD1. The germline V gene has CDR1 SEHNR and CDR2 FQNEAQ (reference sequence). CDR3 length: 17 amino acids. V lost 2 bases, J lost 4 bases, and 9 bases stayed unmatched. The CDR3, as DNA: TGTGCCAGCAGCTTACCCCCGGGACAGGGGGTCCCCTATGGCTACACCTTC. Translated, it gives CASSLPPGQGVPYGYTF. Combining the CDR3 with reference TRBV7-9 and TRBJ1-2 gives the whole variable domain DTGVSQNPRHKITKRGQNVTFRCDPISEHNRLYWYRQTLGQGPEFLTYFQNEAQLEKSRLLSDRFSAERPKGSFSTLEIQRTEQGDSAMYLCASSLPPGQGVPYGYTFGSGTRLTVV.

The rearrangement joins TRBV18 to TRBJ1-5, with D unclear. In germline, CDR1 is KGHSH, CDR2 LQKENI. This CDR3 is 16 amino acids long. Trimming shortened V by 0 bases and J by 3 bases, and 12 bases separated the two germline ends. CDR3 amino acids: CASSPPGLSPNQPQHF. For the CDR3, the DNA is TGTGCCAGCTCACCACCTGGGCTCTCCCCCAATCAGCCCCAGCATTTT.

This clone was counted once. V is TRBV6-5 and J is TRBJ2-3, with D possibly TRBD2 on 6 matching bases. Germline values: CDR1 MNHEY, CDR2 SVGAGI. V dropped 4 bases and J dropped 2 bases, with 13 bases sitting between them. This CDR3 is built from 15 residues. CDR3 nucleotides: TGTGCCAGCAGTTTAGAGCGGGCACCCACAGATACGCAGTATTTT. Translated: CASSLERAPTDTQYF.

This chain joins TRBV28 and TRBJ1-2; tentative D call: TRBD1 (5 bases). Looked up from germline, CDR1 is MDHEN and CDR2 is SYDVKM. The germline V and J ends were trimmed by 3 bases and 2 bases, with 19 bases remaining between them. CDR3 size: 17 residues. CDR3 DNA: TGTGCCAGCAGTTTGGTAGGAGACCTGACAGAGAACTATGGCTACACCTTC. Translating gives CASSLVGDLTENYGYTF.

The chain has TRBV7-9 and TRBJ2-4; 8 positions match TRBD2. The CDR3 runs 14 residues. Germline V lookup: CDR1 SEHNR, CDR2 FQNEAQ (reference sequence). V lost 5 bases and J lost 1; bases outside the gene matches: 1. The CDR3 reads CASSRGGAKNIQYF. For the CDR3, the DNA is TGTGCCAGCAGCCGCGGGGGGGCCAAAAACATTCAGTACTTC.

The rearrangement links TRBV6-5 to TRBJ1-1, with D hard to call. The CDR3 length is 10 residues. Germline-derived CDR1 and CDR2 are MNHEY and SVGAGI. The germline V and J ends were trimmed by 6 bases and 8 bases, with 7 bases remaining between them. Here the CDR3 reads CASSLVEAFF. Written as DNA, the CDR3 is TGTGCCAGCAGCCTAGTGGAAGCTTTCTTT.

The gene calls are TRBV29-1 and TRBJ2-7; maybe TRBD2 (5 bases). Trimming stripped 7 bases from V and 6 bases from J, with 13 bases between. The germline V gene has CDR1 SQVTM and CDR2 ANQGSEA. This CDR3 comprises 11 residues. The CDR3 region is CSAVREVEQYF. As DNA, the CDR3 is TGCAGCGCTGTGAGGGAAGTCGAGCAGTACTTC.

This clone appeared a few times. The gene calls are TRBV5-4 and TRBJ2-1; 9 nucleotides agree with TRBD2. There are 13 residues in the CDR3. The V gene's germline CDR1 is SGHNT and CDR2 YYREEE (reference sequence). After removal of 3 bases from V and 9 bases from J, the junction contained 4 bases not matched to a gene. CDR3 sequence: CASSWRGGGEQFF. CDR3 nucleotide sequence: TGTGCCAGCAGCTGGCGGGGGGGCGGTGAGCAGTTCTTC.

The sample holds one count of this clone. This sequence joins TRBV11-2 and TRBJ2-5; 8 bases align to TRBD1. Trimming took 5 bases from V and 5 from J; bases not matched to a gene: 4. CDR3 length: 13 amino acids. Germline V gene sequence: CDR1 SGHAT, CDR2 FQNNGV. Written as DNA, the CDR3 is TGTGCCAGCAGCCCGCGACAGGGGGAGACCCAGTACTTC. It encodes CASSPRQGETQYF. Full variable domain (remainder filled in from reference TRBV11-2 and TRBJ2-5): EAGVAQSPRYKIIEKRQSVAFWCNPISGHATLYWYQQILGQGPKLLIQFQNNGVVDDSQLPKDRFSAERLKGVDSTLKIQPAKLEDSAVYLCASSPRQGETQYFGPGTRLLVL.